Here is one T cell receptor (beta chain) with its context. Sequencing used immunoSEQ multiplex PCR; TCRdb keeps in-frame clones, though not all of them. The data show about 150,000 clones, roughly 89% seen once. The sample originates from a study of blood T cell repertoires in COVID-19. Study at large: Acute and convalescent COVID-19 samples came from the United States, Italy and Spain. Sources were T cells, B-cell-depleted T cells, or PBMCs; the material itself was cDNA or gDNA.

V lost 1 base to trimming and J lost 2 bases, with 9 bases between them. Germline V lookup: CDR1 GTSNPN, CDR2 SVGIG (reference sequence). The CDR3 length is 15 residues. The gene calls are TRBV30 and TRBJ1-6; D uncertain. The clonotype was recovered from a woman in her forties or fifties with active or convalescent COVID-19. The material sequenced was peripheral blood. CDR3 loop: CAWSDGQPYNSPLHF. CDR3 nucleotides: TGTGCCTGGAGTGATGGGCAGCCCTATAATTCACCCCTCCACTTT.